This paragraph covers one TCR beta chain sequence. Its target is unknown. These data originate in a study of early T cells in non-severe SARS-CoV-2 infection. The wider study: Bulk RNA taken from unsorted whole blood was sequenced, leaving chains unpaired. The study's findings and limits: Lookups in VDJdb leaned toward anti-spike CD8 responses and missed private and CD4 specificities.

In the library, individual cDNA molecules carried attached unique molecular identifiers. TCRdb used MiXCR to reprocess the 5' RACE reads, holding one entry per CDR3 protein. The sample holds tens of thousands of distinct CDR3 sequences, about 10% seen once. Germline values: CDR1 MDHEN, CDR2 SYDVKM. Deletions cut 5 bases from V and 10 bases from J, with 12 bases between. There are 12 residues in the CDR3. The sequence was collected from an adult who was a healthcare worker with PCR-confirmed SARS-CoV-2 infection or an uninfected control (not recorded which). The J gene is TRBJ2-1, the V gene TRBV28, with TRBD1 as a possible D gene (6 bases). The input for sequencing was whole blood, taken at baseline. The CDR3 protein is CASSLQTGEQFF. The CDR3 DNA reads TGTGCCAGCAGTCTCCAAACAGGGGAGCAGTTCTTC.